The subject of this entry is one T cell receptor (beta chain). Its antigen is unknown. The data were produced by immunoSEQ multiplex PCR, yet TCRdb's version contains in-frame clones alone and is incomplete. The table lists 740,000 or so clones, around 73% of them singletons, with 1.5% to 2% in the top ten. The data stem from a study of shared clonotypes between healthy human individuals. The V gene lost 3 bases and the J gene lost 10 bases, with 16 bases spanning the gap. The length of the CDR3 is 14 residues. Germline V gene sequence: CDR1 MNHEY, CDR2 SMNVEV (reference sequence). Findings and caveats of the study: It was expected that sequencing depth would affect clonotype sharing among donors. The rarefaction results pointed to incomplete sorted-subset sequencing despite large depth.

The TCR was taken from a woman aged 30 to 39 in good health. This chain uses TRBV27 with TRBJ2-1, with D possibly matching TRBD2 (5 bases). The sample consisted of memory CD4+ T cells sorted from blood. Subset in this sample: CD45RA-negative fraction. The CDR3 bases are TGTGCCAGCAGTTTTTTAGTAGTAGGAGGCGAGCAGTTCTTC. Translating gives CASSFLVVGGEQFF.